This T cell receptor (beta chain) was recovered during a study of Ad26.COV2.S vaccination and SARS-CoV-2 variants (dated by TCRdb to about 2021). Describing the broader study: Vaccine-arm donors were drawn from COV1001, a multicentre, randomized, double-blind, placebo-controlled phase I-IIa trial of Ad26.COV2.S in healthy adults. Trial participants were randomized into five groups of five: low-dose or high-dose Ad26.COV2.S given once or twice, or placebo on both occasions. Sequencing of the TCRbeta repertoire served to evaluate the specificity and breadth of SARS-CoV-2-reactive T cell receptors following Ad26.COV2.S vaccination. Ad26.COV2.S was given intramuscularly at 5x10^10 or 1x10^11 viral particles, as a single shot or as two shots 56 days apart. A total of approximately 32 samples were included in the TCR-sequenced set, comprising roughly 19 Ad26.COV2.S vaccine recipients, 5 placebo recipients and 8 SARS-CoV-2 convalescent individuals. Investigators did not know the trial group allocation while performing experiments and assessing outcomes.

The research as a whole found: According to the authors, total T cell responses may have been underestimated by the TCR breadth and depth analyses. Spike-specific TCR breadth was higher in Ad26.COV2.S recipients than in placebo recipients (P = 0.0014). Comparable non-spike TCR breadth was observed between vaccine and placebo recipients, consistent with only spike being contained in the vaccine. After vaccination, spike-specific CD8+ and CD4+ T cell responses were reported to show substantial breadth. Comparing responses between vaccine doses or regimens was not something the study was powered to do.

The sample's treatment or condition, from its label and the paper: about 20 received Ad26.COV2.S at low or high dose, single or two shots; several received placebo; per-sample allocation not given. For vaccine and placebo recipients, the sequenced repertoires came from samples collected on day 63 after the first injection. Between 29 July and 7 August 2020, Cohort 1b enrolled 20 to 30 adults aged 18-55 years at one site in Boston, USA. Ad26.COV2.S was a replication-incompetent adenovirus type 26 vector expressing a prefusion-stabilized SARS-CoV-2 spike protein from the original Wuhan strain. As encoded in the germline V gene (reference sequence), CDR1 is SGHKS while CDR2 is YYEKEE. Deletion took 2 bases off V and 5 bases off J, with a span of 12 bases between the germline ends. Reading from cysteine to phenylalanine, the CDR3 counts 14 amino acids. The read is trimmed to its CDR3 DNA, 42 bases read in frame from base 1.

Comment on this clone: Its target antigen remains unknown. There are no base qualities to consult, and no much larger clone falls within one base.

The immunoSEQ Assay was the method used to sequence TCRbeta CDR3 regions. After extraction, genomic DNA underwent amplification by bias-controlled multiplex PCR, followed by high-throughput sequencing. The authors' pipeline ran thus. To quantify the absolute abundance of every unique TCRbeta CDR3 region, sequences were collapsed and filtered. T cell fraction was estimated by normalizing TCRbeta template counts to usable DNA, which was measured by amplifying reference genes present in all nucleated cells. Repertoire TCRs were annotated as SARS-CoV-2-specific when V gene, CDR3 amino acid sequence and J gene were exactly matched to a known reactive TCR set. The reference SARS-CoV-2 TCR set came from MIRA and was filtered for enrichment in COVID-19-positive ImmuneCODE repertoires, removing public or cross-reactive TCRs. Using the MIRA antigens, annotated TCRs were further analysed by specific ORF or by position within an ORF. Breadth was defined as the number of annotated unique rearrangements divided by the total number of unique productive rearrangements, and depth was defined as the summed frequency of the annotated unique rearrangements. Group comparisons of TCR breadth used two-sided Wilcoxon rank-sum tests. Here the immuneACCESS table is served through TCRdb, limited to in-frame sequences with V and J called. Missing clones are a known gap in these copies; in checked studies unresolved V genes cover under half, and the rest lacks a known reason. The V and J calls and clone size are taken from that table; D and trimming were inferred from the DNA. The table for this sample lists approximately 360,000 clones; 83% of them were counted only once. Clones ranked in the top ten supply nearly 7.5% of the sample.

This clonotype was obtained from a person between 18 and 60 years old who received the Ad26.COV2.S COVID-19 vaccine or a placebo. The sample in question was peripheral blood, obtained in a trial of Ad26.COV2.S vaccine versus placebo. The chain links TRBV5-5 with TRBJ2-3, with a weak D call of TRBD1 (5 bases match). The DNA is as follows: TGTGCCAGCAGCTTCCAGGGTCATCAAGATACGCAGTATTTT. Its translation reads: CASSFQGHQDTQYF.